This is a list of T cell receptor beta chains from one sample in a study of CD8 T cells in ankylosing spondylitis. TCRdb re-called the 5' RACE reads with MiXCR, one entry per CDR3 protein. The sample yields around 440,000 distinct CDR3 sequences, roughly a sixth seen once. Sequencing was carried out using blood, either unsorted or a sorted T cell fraction (not recorded which). All receptors derive from a male donor with ankylosing spondylitis. Both conserved end residues are part of each CDR3. The order of the fields is clone size, D gene, CDR3 length, J gene, V gene, CDR3 DNA, CDR3 protein. D genes are given only for firm matches. Clone size, where shown, is once, few, many, or a class for clones that have expanded.

few | - | 14 | TRBJ1-5 | TRBV27 | TGTGCCAGCAGCCTTGACAGATTCAATCAGCCCCAGCATTTT | CASSLDRFNQPQHF
- | - | 16 | TRBJ2-1 | TRBV5-1 | TGCGCCAGCAGCTCCGTTGGCGGGGTTACCTACAATGAGCAGTTCTTC | CASSSVGGVTYNEQFF
- | - | 13 | TRBJ2-1 | TRBV27 | TGTGCCAGCAGTACCCAGGGTGCCGCTGAGCAGTTCTTC | CASSTQGAAEQFF
few | TRBD1 | 17 | TRBJ2-5 | TRBV28 | TGTGCCAGCAGTCGACGCGACAGGGTCAAGTACCAAGAGACCCAGTACTTC | CASSRRDRVKYQETQYF
few | TRBD1 | 14 | TRBJ1-1 | TRBV29-1 | TGCAGCGTTGGCGGACAGGGGCCAAACACTGAAGCTTTCTTT | CSVGGQGPNTEAFF
- | TRBD2 | 16 | TRBJ2-1 | TRBV7-2 | TGTGCCAGCAGCCCATCCCGGGCTAGCGGGTACAATGAGCAGTTCTTC | CASSPSRASGYNEQFF
few | - | 13 | TRBJ1-6 | TRBV10-3 | TGTGCCATCAGTCCCAACGATAATTCACCCCTCCACTTT | CAISPNDNSPLHF
- | TRBD2 | 15 | TRBJ2-7 | TRBV5-1 | TGCGCCAGCAGCCTTACTAGCGGGAGGGCCGACGAGCAGTACTTC | CASSLTSGRADEQYF
many | - | 14 | TRBJ1-5 | TRBV12-3/TRBV12-4 | TGTGCCAGCAGCCGTGGGGCAGTCGTTCAGCCCCAGCATTTT | CASSRGAVVQPQHF
few | - | 16 | TRBJ2-6 | TRBV3-1 | TGTGCCAGCAGCCCATCGACTAGCTCTGGGGCCAACGTCCTGACTTTC | CASSPSTSSGANVLTF
few | - | 13 | TRBJ2-2 | TRBV5-5 | TGTGCCAGCAGCTTGTGGGAGAACGGGGAGCTGTTTTTT | CASSLWENGELFF
few | - | 17 | TRBJ2-2 | TRBV21-1 | TGTGCCAGCAGCAGAACTACGTCGGGGCGAAACACCGGGGAGCTGTTTTTT | CASSRTTSGRNTGELFF
many | - | 12 | TRBJ2-7 | TRBV5-6 | TGTGCCAGCAGCTTGGTAGGGGTCGAGCAGTACTTC | CASSLVGVEQYF
- | - | 14 | TRBJ2-1 | TRBV7-8 | TGTGCCAGCAGCTTAGCGCTATCCTTCCGCGAGCAGTTCTTC | CASSLALSFREQFF
once | TRBD1 | 14 | TRBJ1-5 | TRBV5-6 | TGTGCCAGCAGCGGGACAGTTAGCAATCAGCCCCAGCATTTT | CASSGTVSNQPQHF
- | - | 15 | TRBJ1-5 | TRBV28 | TGTGCCAGCAGTTTGCCTATGTTTAGCAATCAGCCCCAGCATTTT | CASSLPMFSNQPQHF
- | - | 15 | TRBJ1-4 | TRBV27 | TGTGCCAGCAGCGGATTGAGGGGAGTGGGTGAAAAACTGTTTTTT | CASSGLRGVGEKLFF
many | TRBD1 | 15 | TRBJ2-2 | TRBV24-1 | TGTGCCACTGGAAGCCGGGACAGGGGACGCGGGGAGCTGTTTTTT | CATGSRDRGRGELFF
- | TRBD1 | 12 | TRBJ2-7 | TRBV29-1 | TGCAGCGTTGAAACGTTTAACAGGGGGCAGTACTTC | CSVETFNRGQYF
few | TRBD2 | 15 | TRBJ2-3 | TRBV11-2 | TGTGCCAGCAGCTTATATAGCGGGGGGGCAGATACGCAGTATTTT | CASSLYSGGADTQYF
few | TRBD2 | 14 | TRBJ2-7 | TRBV20-1 | TGCAGTGCTAGCGATGGCGGGAGGGCGTACGAGCAGTACTTC | CSASDGGRAYEQYF
- | TRBD2 | 15 | TRBJ2-7 | TRBV18 | TGTGCCAGCTCACCTACTCTAGCGGGAGAATACGAGCAGTACTTC | CASSPTLAGEYEQYF
- | - | 16 | TRBJ2-5 | TRBV11-2 | TGTGCCAGCAGCTCTGGACGGGGTCCATCCCCAGAGACCCAGTACTTC | CASSSGRGPSPETQYF
few | TRBD2 | 17 | TRBJ2-3 | TRBV18 | TGTGCCAGCCCCCCTAGGGAGCGGGGGGAGGGCACAGATACGCAGTATTTT | CASPPRERGEGTDTQYF
- | - | 16 | TRBJ1-2 | TRBV20-1 | TGCAGTGCTAGAGGTGGGACCGAGGGTTCCTCGAGGGGCTACACCTTC | CSARGGTEGSSRGYTF
- | - | 16 | TRBJ2-2 | TRBV5-6 | TGTGCCAGCAGCTTGCAGGGACTGATGAACACCGGGGAGCTGTTTTTT | CASSLQGLMNTGELFF
many | TRBD1 | 14 | TRBJ2-5 | TRBV5-1 | TGCGCCAGCAGCCCGACAGGGGTGCGAGAGACCCAGTACTTC | CASSPTGVRETQYF
- | TRBD1 | 14 | TRBJ1-1 | TRBV18 | TGTGCCAGCTCAATGGGACAGAGGAACACTGAAGCTTTCTTT | CASSMGQRNTEAFF
- | TRBD2 | 14 | TRBJ2-1 | TRBV5-1 | TGCGCCAGCAGCTTGTCTAGCGGGAGTAATGAGCAGTTCTTC | CASSLSSGSNEQFF